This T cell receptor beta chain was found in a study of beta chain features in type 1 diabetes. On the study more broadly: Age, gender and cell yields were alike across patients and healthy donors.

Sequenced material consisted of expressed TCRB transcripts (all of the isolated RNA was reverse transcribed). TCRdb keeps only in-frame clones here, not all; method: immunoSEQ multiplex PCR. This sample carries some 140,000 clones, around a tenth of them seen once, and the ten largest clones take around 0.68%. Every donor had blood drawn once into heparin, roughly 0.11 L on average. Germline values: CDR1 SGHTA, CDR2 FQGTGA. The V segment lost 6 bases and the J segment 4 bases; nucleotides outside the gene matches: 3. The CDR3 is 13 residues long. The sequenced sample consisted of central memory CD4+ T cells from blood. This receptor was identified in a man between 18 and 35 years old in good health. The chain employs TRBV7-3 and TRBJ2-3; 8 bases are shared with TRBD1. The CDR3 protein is CASSSTGADTQYF. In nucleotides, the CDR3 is TGTGCCAGCAGTTCGACAGGGGCAGATACGCAGTATTTT.